These T cell receptor beta chains were read from a single sample in a study of naive and memory T cell subsets. TCRdb fed the UMI-ligation and nested PCR reads into MiXCR, producing one record per CDR3 protein. The sample lists 150,000 or so distinct CDR3 sequences, 20% to 25% occurring once. The sample comprised naive CD4+ T cells from blood. Receptors were obtained from a human donor in good health. Both conserved end residues are part of each CDR3. D genes are given only for firm matches. Clone size is not always given. Where it is, it says once, few, many or a class for expanded clones.

>TRBV6-6|TRBJ2-5|.|.|12
TGTGCCAGCAGTTACTCGAGTCCGACCCAGTACTTC
CASSYSSPTQYF
>TRBV10-3|TRBJ2-5|.|.|13
TGTGCCATCAGTAGCCAATCCCAAGAGACCCAGTACTTC
CAISSQSQETQYF
>TRBV10-3|TRBJ1-4|few|TRBD1|14
TGTGCCATCAGTGCCGGGACAGGGCCCCAGGAACTGTTTTTT
CAISAGTGPQELFF
>TRBV12-3/TRBV12-4|TRBJ2-5|many|.|11
TGCGCCAGCAGCTTGAGGGAGACCCAGTACTTC
CASSLRETQYF
>TRBV20-1|TRBJ2-5|.|TRBD2|15
TGCAGTGCTAGAGATCCCAGCGGGAGGGATGAGACCCAGTACTTC
CSARDPSGRDETQYF
>TRBV12-3/TRBV12-4|TRBJ1-5|.|.|13
TGTGCCAGCAGTTTAGTACAAGGTCAGCCCCAGCATTTT
CASSLVQGQPQHF
>TRBV10-3|TRBJ2-4|.|TRBD2|17
TGTGCCATCAGTCCGGGACTAGCGGGAGATAAGGAAAACATTCAGTACTTC
CAISPGLAGDKENIQYF
>TRBV6-6|TRBJ2-7|.|TRBD2|15
TGTGCCAGCAGTTACGACGGGAGGATCGTGGGCGAGCAGTACTTC
CASSYDGRIVGEQYF
>TRBV5-1|TRBJ2-7|few|.|14
TGCGCCAGCAGCTTGGGGACGGTGAGGTACGAGCAGTACTTC
CASSLGTVRYEQYF
>TRBV20-1|TRBJ2-3|many|TRBD2|15
TGCAGTGCTAGAGGTCCGGGACTAGGCACAGATACGCAGTATTTT
CSARGPGLGTDTQYF
>TRBV20-1|TRBJ1-4|few|TRBD1|14
TGCAGTGCTAGCCGGGACAGCAGGACTGAAAAACTGTTTTTT
CSASRDSRTEKLFF
>TRBV29-1|TRBJ2-3|many|TRBD1|14
TGCAGCGGTGACAGGGGGCAGGGCACAGATACGCAGTATTTT
CSGDRGQGTDTQYF
>TRBV9|TRBJ2-1|few|TRBD2|18
TGTGCCAGCAGCCCGCGATCTCAAGCGGGAGGGCCAAGCAATGAGCAGTTCTTC
CASSPRSQAGGPSNEQFF
>TRBV12-3/TRBV12-4|TRBJ1-5|.|.|16
TGTGCCAGCAATTCCGGGACAAGTGATAGCAATCAGCCCCAGCATTTT
CASNSGTSDSNQPQHF
>TRBV6-2/TRBV6-3|TRBJ2-7|many|.|16
TGTGCCAGCAGTGACCCTTCAGGGACAAAGATTTACGAGCAGTACTTC
CASSDPSGTKIYEQYF
>TRBV20-1|TRBJ2-7|many|TRBD2|14
TGCAGTGCTAGGGGCCCAACTAGCGTCTACGAGCAGTACTTC
CSARGPTSVYEQYF
>TRBV6-5|TRBJ2-2|.|.|13
TGTGCCAGCAGACTTATGGGAACCGGGGAGCTGTTTTTT
CASRLMGTGELFF
>TRBV3-1|TRBJ1-1|few|TRBD1|13
TGTGCCAGCAGCCGAAGGACAGGGAATGAAGCTTTCTTT
CASSRRTGNEAFF
>TRBV6-2/TRBV6-3|TRBJ1-2|.|.|13
TGTGCCAGCAGTTTAACAGAGCGACGGGGCTACACCTTC
CASSLTERRGYTF
>TRBV7-2|TRBJ1-4|few|.|15
TGTGCCAGCAGCTTAGCGTCAACGGGAGGTGAAAAACTGTTTTTT
CASSLASTGGEKLFF
>TRBV5-5|TRBJ1-5|once|.|13
TGTGCCAGCAGAGGGGGGGATCGGCAGCCCCAGCATTTT
CASRGGDRQPQHF
>TRBV6-5|TRBJ2-1|.|.|11
TGTGCCAGCAGTTACTTGGGTGAGCAGTTCTTC
CASSYLGEQFF
>TRBV5-1|TRBJ1-1|few|.|16
TGCGCCAGCAGCCTTACCCGAGGTACAGGGAACACTGAAGCTTTCTTT
CASSLTRGTGNTEAFF